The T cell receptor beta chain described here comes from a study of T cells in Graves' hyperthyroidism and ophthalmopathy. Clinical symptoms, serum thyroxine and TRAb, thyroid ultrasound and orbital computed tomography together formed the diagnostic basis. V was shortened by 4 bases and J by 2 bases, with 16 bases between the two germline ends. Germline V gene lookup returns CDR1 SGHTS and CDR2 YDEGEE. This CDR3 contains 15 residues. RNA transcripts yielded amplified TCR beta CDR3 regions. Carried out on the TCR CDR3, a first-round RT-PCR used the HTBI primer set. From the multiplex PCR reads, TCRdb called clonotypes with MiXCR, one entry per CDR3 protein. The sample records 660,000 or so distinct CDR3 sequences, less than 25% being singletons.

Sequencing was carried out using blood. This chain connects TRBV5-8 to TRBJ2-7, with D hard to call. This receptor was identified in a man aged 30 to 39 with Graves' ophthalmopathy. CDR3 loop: CASSPLNWSPYEQYF. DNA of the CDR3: TGTGCCAGCAGCCCTCTCAACTGGTCGCCCTACGAGCAGTACTTC.